The source of this T cell receptor (beta chain) is a study of early T cells in non-severe SARS-CoV-2 infection. Each cDNA molecule carried a unique molecular identifier. TCRdb re-analysed the 5' RACE reads in MiXCR, keeping a single row per CDR3 protein. The sample has around 34,000 distinct CDR3 sequences, 4.5% to 5.5% seen once. With 3 bases removed from V and 5 bases from J, the gap between germline ends came to 16 bases. Germline CDR1 and CDR2: LGHDT and YNNKEL (reference sequence). This CDR3 spans 15 amino acids. The chain uses TRBV3-1 and TRBJ1-1; D gene unclear. The clonotype was recovered from an adult who was a healthcare worker with PCR-confirmed SARS-CoV-2 infection or an uninfected control (not recorded which). Sequencing was done on a sample of whole blood. The CDR3 is CASSQGLALGTEAFF. CDR3 DNA: TGTGCCAGCAGCCAGGGCCTGGCCCTGGGAACTGAAGCTTTCTTT.